The 2 T cell receptor beta chains below all came from one sample that was sequenced in a study of blood T cells in healthy people across ages (dated by TCRdb to the mid-2010s). The method was 5' RACE. This sample was sequenced with an Illumina HiSeq 2500. A second roughly 6 to 12 cycle PCR used a sample-barcoded 5' primer and a J-beta primer mix. Using fastp at Q25 and MiXCR, TCRdb reprocessed the public reads and kept productive beta chains. For every CDR3 protein sequence, its rows merge into one entry that carries the most common genes and DNA. Within this sample are some 750,000 distinct CDR3 sequences, with approximately 22% of them counted one time only. Of the sample, roughly a fifth falls within the top ten clones. Sequenced input: blood. These receptors came from an older man in good health.

The rearrangement links TRBV20-1 to TRBJ2-1, with D possibly matching TRBD2 (5 bases). V lost 3 bases and J lost 10, with 10 bases in between. The V gene's germline CDR1 is DFQATT and CDR2 SNEGSKA (reference sequence). The CDR3 runs to 11 residues. For the CDR3, the DNA is TGCAGTGCTAGGATAGCGCGCGAGCAGTTCTTC. Translation gives CSARIAREQFF.

Comment on this clonotype: Germline is not matched at one junction end, which may reflect a read error. The rearrangement joins TRBV29-1 to TRBJ1-1; 7 bases match TRBD1. CDR3 length equals 12 residues. Germline CDR1 is SQVTM and CDR2 is ANQGSEA. Written as DNA, the CDR3 is TGCAGCGTACAACAGGGGAGGGGTGAAGCTCTCTTT. It translates to CSVQQGRGEALF.